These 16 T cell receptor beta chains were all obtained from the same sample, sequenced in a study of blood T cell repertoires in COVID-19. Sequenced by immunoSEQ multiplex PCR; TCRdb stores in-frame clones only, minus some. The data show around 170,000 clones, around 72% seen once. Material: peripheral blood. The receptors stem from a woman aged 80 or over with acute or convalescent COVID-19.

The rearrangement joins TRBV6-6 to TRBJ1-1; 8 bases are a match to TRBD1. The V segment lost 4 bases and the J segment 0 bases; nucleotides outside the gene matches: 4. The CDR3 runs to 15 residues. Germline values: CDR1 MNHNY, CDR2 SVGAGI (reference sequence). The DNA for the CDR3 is TGTGCCAGCAGTTTCGGGACAGGCATGAACACTGAAGCTTTCTTT. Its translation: CASSFGTGMNTEAFF.

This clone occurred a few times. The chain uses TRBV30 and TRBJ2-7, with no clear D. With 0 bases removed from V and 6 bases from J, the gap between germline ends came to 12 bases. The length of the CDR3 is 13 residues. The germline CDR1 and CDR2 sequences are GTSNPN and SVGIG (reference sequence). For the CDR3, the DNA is TGTGCCTGGAGTGTACTATGGAGTGGCGAGCAGTACTTC. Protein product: CAWSVLWSGEQYF. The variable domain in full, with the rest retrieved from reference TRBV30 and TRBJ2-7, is SQTIHQWPATLVQPVGSPLSLECTVEGTSNPNLYWYRQAAGRGLQLLFYSVGIGQISSEVPQNLSASRPQDRQFILSSKKLLLSDSGFYLCAWSVLWSGEQYFGPGTRLTVT.

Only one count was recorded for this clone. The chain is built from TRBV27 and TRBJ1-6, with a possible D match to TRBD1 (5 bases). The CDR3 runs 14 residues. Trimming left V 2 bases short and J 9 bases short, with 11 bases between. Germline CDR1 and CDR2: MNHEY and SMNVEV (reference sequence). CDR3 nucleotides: TGTGCCAGCAGTTTACGCCAGGGCATTTCACCCCTCCACTTT. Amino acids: CASSLRQGISPLHF.

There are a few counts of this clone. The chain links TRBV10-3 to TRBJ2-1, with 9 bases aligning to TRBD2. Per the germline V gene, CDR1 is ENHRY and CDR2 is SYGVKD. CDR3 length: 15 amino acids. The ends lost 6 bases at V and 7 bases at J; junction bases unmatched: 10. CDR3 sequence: CAISESSGSTNEQFF. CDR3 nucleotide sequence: TGTGCCATCAGCGAAAGTAGCGGGAGCACGAATGAGCAGTTCTTC.

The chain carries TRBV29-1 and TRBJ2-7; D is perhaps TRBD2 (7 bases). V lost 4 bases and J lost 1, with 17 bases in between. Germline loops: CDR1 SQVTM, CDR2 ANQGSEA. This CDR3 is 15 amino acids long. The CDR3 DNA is TGCAGCGTTGGGGGAGGGAGACAGGAGTCCTACGAGCAGTACTTC. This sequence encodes CSVGGGRQESYEQYF.

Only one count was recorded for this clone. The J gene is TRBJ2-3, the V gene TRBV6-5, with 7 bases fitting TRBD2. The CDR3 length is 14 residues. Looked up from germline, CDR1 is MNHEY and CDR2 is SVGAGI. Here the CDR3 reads CATRLERDTDTQYF. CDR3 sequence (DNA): TGTGCTACCAGGCTCGAGCGGGACACAGATACGCAGTATTTT.

This chain's CDR3 is CASSPGTSGRLNEQYF. The DNA for the CDR3 is TGCGCCAGCAGCCCCGGGACTAGCGGGAGGTTAAACGAGCAGTACTTC. The V call is TRBV5-1, the J call TRBJ2-7; TRBD2 matches 15 bases. This CDR3 has 16 amino acids. Germline values: CDR1 SGHRS, CDR2 YFSETQ. J gave up 5 bases and V 4 bases, and 7 bases lay outside the gene matches.

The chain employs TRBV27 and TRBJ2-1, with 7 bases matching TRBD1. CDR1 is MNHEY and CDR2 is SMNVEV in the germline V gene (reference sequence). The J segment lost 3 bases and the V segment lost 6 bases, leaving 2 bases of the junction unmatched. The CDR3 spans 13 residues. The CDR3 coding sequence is TGTGCCAGCAGCCGGACAGGCTACAATGAGCAGTTCTTC. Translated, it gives CASSRTGYNEQFF.

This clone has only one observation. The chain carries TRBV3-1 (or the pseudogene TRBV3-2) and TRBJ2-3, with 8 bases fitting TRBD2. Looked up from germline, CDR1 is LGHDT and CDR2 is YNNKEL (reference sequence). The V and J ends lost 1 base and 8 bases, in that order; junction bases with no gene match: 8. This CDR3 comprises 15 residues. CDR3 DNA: TGTGCCAGCAGCCAAGTCCCCGGGGGGGAGGGTACGCAGTATTTT. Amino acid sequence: CASSQVPGGEGTQYF.

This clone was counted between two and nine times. The CDR3 DNA reads TGTGCCAGCAGTTCCGATATAGGGACAGGGAGGGAGCAGTACTTC. Translated: CASSSDIGTGREQYF. J is TRBJ2-7 and V is TRBV28; 9 nucleotides match TRBD1. CDR1 MDHEN and CDR2 SYDVKM come from the germline V gene. J lost 7 bases, V lost 4 bases, and 11 bases had no gene match. The CDR3 loop spans 15 amino acids.

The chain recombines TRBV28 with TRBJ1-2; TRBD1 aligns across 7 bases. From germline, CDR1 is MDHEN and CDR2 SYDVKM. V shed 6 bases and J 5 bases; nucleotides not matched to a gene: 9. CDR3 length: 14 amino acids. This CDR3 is CASRGQPDSYGYTF. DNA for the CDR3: TGTGCCAGCAGGGGACAGCCCGATTCTTATGGCTACACCTTC.

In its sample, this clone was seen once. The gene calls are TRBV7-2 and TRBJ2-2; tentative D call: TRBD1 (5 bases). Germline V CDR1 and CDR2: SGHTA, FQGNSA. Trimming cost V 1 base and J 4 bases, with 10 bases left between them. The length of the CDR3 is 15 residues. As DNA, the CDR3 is TGTGCCAGCAGCTTAGGCAGGGTAACCACCGGGGAGCTGTTTTTT. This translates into CASSLGRVTTGELFF.

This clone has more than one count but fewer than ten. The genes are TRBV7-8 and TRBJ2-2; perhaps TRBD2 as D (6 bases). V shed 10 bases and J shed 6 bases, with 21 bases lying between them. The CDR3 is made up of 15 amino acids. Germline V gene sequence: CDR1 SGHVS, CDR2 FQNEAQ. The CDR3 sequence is CATSGRRDRSGELFF. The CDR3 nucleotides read TGTGCCACCTCGGGACGGCGGGATAGGTCCGGGGAGCTGTTTTTT.

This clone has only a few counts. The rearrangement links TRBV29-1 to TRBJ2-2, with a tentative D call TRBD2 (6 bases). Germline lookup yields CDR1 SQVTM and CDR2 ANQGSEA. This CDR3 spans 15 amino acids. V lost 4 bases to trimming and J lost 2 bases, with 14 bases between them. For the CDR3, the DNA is TGCAGCGTTGTTGGCGGGGCCCTCAACACCGGGGAGCTGTTTTTT. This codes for CSVVGGALNTGELFF.

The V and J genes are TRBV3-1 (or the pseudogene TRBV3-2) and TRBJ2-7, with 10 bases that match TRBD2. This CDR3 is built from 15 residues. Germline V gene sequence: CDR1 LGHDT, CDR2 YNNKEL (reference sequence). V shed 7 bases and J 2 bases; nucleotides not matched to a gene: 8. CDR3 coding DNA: TGTGCCAGCAACCCAAGCGGGAGGGCAACCTACGAGCAGTACTTC. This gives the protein CASNPSGRATYEQYF.

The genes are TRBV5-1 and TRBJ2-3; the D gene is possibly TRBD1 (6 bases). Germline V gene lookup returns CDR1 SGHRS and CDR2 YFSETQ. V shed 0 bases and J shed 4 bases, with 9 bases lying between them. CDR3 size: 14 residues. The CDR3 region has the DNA TGCGCCAGCAGCTTGGAAGGGGGAGCAGATACGCAGTATTTT. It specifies CASSLEGGADTQYF.